This passage covers 8 T cell receptor beta chains from one sample sequenced in a study of siplizumab effects on memory and regulatory T cells. Profiled with immunoSEQ multiplex PCR; TCRdb holds only in-frame clones, not every one. Of 80,000 to 130,000 clones listed, more than 85% are singletons. The sample taken for sequencing was CD4+ T cells sorted from blood. The receptor source for this set is a human donor in good health. Some clones in this sample may be carry-over from other donors' samples.

V is TRBV7-3 and J is TRBJ2-7; TRBD1 agrees at 8 bases. The trim removed 5 bases at V and 2 bases at J, leaving 8 bases unmatched. Per germline, CDR1 SGHTA and CDR2 FQGTGA. The CDR3 runs 15 residues. In DNA form, the CDR3 reads TGTGCCAGCAGCGAAGGCCAGGGGGCGGCCTACGAGCAGTACTTC. It encodes CASSEGQGAAYEQYF.

V is TRBV2 and J is TRBJ1-1; 7 bases match TRBD1. CDR3 length equals 14 residues. After removal of 6 bases from V and 1 base from J, the junction contained 5 bases not matched to a gene. Germline loops: CDR1 SNHLY, CDR2 FYNNEI. The CDR3 sequence is CASRVGQRNTEAFF. CDR3 nucleotides: TGTGCCAGCAGGGTGGGACAGCGGAACACTGAAGCTTTCTTT.

This clone occurred once. The CDR3 here is CAISAKRTSGDNEQFF. In DNA, the CDR3 is TGTGCCATCAGTGCAAAAAGGACTAGCGGGGACAATGAGCAGTTCTTC. J is TRBJ2-1 and V is TRBV10-3; TRBD2 agrees at 12 bases. CDR3 size: 16 residues. Germline V gene data show CDR1 as ENHRY and CDR2 as SYGVKD. V shed 4 bases, J shed 5 bases, and the junction held 6 bases outside the gene matches.

The chain is built from TRBV7-8 and TRBJ2-5; 11 positions agree with TRBD1. Trimming took 7 bases from V and 4 from J; bases not matched to a gene: 11. This CDR3 has 16 residues. In germline, CDR1 is SGHVS, CDR2 FQNEAQ. The CDR3 coding sequence is TGTGCCAGCACCACTGACCGGGACAGGGGGTCAGAGACCCAGTACTTC. Translating gives CASTTDRDRGSETQYF.

The V and J genes are TRBV9 and TRBJ2-7; D is unclear. CDR3 size: 13 residues. CDR1 SGDLS and CDR2 YYNGEE come from the germline V gene. V was shortened by 0 bases and J by 7 bases, with 11 bases between the two germline ends. The CDR3 here is CASSVAPSGEQYF. Written as DNA, the CDR3 is TGTGCCAGCAGCGTAGCCCCCTCTGGAGAGCAGTACTTC. The complete variable domain, with remaining parts taken from reference TRBV9 and TRBJ2-7, reads DSGVTQTPKHLITATGQRVTLRCSPRSGDLSVYWYQQSLDQGLQFLIQYYNGEERAKGNILERFSAQQFPDLHSELNLSSLELGDSALYFCASSVAPSGEQYFGPGTRLTVT.

The chain recombines TRBV5-4 with TRBJ2-5; either TRBD1 or TRBD2 may fit D (6 bases each). CDR3 length: 14 residues. V lost 0 bases and J lost 4, with 10 bases in between. Germline values: CDR1 SGHNT, CDR2 YYREEE (reference sequence). DNA of the CDR3: TGTGCCAGCAGCTTGGTGGGGGGCGTAGAGACCCAGTACTTC. Its translation: CASSLVGGVETQYF. The variable domain in full, with the rest retrieved from reference TRBV5-4 and TRBJ2-5, is ETGVTQSPTHLIKTRGQQVTLRCSSQSGHNTVSWYQQALGQGPQFIFQYYREEENGRGNFPPRFSGLQFPNYSSELNVNALELDDSALYLCASSLVGGVETQYFGPGTRLLVL.

The chain combines TRBV5-1 with TRBJ2-7, with D possibly matching TRBD2 (6 bases). Trimming cost V 4 bases and J 2 bases, with 16 bases left between them. The CDR3 runs 15 residues. Germline CDR1 is SGHRS and CDR2 is YFSETQ. The CDR3 protein is CASSLQPGLPYEQYF. In DNA form, the CDR3 reads TGCGCCAGCAGCCTTCAACCGGGACTCCCCTACGAGCAGTACTTC.

The chain couples TRBV10-3 to TRBJ2-7, with 8 bases matching TRBD1. From germline, CDR1 is ENHRY and CDR2 SYGVKD. The CDR3 is 12 amino acids. Trimming cost V 6 bases and J 4 bases; bases outside gene matches: 2. The DNA for the CDR3 is TGTGCCATCAGGAACAGGGGGTACGAGCAGTACTTC. Translation gives CAIRNRGYEQYF.